One sample yielded the 8 T cell receptor beta chains listed below, sequenced in a study of blood T cell repertoires in COVID-19 (TCRdb year 2020). Library preparation employed the immunoSEQ multiplex PCR assay. TCRdb limited this immuneACCESS table to in-frame rearrangements with V and J called. A share of clones is missing; checked studies link under half to unresolved V genes, and the rest is unexplained. This sample comprises 150,000 to 190,000 clones, 70% to 90% of them detected only once. The ten largest make up 7% to 10% of the sample. The specimen sequenced was peripheral blood. All receptors derive from an older woman with COVID-19, enrolled during active disease.

The chain couples TRBV7-9 to TRBJ1-2, with D uncertain. The CDR3 is 14 residues long. Germline values: CDR1 SEHNR, CDR2 FQNEAQ (reference sequence). Trimming shortened V by 0 bases and J by 6 bases, and 11 bases separated the two germline ends. This chain's CDR3 is CASSLAPLGDGYTF. CDR3 nucleotide sequence: TGTGCCAGCAGCTTAGCTCCCCTCGGGGATGGCTACACCTTC.

This clone has just one count. The chain uses TRBV4-2 and TRBJ1-5, with D possibly being TRBD1 (5 bases). The length of the CDR3 is 16 residues. Trimming cost V 0 bases and J 4 bases, with 13 bases left between them. Germline V CDR1 and CDR2: LGHNA, YNFKEQ. This CDR3 reads CASSQDEGRPNQPQHF. CDR3 nucleotides: TGTGCCAGCAGCCAAGATGAGGGGAGGCCTAATCAGCCCCAGCATTTT.

This clone was seen a single time. This rearrangement joins TRBV18 to TRBJ1-5; 7 bases fit TRBD1. Per germline, CDR1 KGHSH and CDR2 LQKENI. J gave up 6 bases and V 4 bases, and 9 bases lay outside the gene matches. CDR3 length equals 15 residues. CDR3 residues: CASSLDRDRSQPQHF. CDR3 in DNA: TGTGCCAGCTCACTCGACAGGGATCGTAGTCAGCCCCAGCATTTT.

V is TRBV27 and J is TRBJ1-6; maybe TRBD1 (5 bases). Trimming left V 2 bases short and J 9 bases short, with 8 bases between. CDR1 MNHEY and CDR2 SMNVEV come from the germline V gene (reference sequence). CDR3 length: 13 amino acids. CDR3: CASSLRRGSPLHF. Here the CDR3 DNA reads TGTGCCAGCAGTTTAAGGAGGGGTTCACCCCTCCACTTT.

J is TRBJ1-3 and V is TRBV19; perhaps TRBD1 as D (6 bases). Germline V gene lookup returns CDR1 LNHDA and CDR2 SQIVND (reference sequence). Trimming removed 4 bases from V and 6 bases from J, with 13 bases in between. This CDR3 comprises 14 residues. In DNA form, the CDR3 reads TGTGCCAGTAGTACCCAGGGGTTGGTAAACACCATATATTTT. Amino acids: CASSTQGLVNTIYF.

The CDR3 DNA is TGTGCCAGTAGTGCGGAGACTAATGAAAAACTGTTTTTT. Translation gives CASSAETNEKLFF. This chain joins TRBV19 and TRBJ1-4; D not certain. The CDR3 is 13 residues long. CDR1 LNHDA and CDR2 SQIVND come from the germline V gene (reference sequence). Trimming took off 5 bases at V and 2 bases at J, with 6 bases between the two ends. Looking up the rest from reference TRBV19 and TRBJ1-4 gives the full variable domain: DGGITQSPKYLFRKEGQNVTLSCEQNLNHDAMYWYRQDPGQGLRLIYYSQIVNDFQKGDIAEGYSVSREKKESFPLTVTSAQKNPTAFYLCASSAETNEKLFFGSGTQLSVL.

The chain combines TRBV10-3 with TRBJ1-5; D gene uncertain. The germline V gene has CDR1 ENHRY and CDR2 SYGVKD. The CDR3 has 13 residues. The V gene lost 2 bases and the J gene lost 5 bases, with 7 bases spanning the gap. CDR3 region: CAISEKGDQPQHF. As DNA, the CDR3 is TGTGCCATCAGTGAGAAAGGAGATCAGCCCCAGCATTTT.

The chain combines TRBV19 with TRBJ1-5; D is unresolved. Germline CDR1 LNHDA, CDR2 SQIVND (reference sequence). Trimming shortened V by 8 bases and J by 0 bases, and 17 bases separated the two germline ends. CDR3 length: 16 amino acids. The CDR3 nucleotides are TGTGCCAGTGGGCCAGTGCGGGGATATAGCAATCAGCCCCAGCATTTT. Its protein product is CASGPVRGYSNQPQHF.